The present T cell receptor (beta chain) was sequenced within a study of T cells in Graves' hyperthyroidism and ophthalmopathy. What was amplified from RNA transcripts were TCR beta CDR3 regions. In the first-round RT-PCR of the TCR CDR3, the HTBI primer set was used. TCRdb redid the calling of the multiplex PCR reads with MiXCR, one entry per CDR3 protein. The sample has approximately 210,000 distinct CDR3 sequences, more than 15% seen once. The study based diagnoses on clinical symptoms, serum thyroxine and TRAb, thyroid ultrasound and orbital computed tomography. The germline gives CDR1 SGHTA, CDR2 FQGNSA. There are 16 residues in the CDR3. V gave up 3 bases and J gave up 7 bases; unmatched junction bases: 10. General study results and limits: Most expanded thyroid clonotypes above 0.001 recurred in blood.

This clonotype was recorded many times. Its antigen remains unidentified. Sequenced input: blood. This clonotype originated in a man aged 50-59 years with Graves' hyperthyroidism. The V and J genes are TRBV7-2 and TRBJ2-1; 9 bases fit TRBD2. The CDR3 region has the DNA TGTGCCAGCAGCTTTTTCCCTCGCGGGAGGGGGAATGAGCAGTTCTTC. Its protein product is CASSFFPRGRGNEQFF.